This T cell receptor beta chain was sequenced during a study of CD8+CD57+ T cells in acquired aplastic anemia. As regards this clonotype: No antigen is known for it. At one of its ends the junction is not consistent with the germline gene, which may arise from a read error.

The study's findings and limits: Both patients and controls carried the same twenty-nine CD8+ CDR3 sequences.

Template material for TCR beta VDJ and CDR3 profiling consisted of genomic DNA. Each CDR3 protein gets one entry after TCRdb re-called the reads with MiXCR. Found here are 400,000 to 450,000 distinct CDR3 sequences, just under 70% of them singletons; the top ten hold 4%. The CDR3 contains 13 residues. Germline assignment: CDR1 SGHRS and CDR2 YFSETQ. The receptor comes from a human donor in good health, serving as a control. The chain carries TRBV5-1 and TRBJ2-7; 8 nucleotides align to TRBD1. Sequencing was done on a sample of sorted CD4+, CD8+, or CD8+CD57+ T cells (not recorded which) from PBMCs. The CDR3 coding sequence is TGTGCTAGCAGCTTTCCGGGACAGGTCACGCAGTACTTC. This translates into CASSFPGQVTQYF.